This is a list of T cell receptor beta chains from one sample in a study of cytomegalovirus exposure and HLA in healthy donors. Repertoires were generated with immunoSEQ multiplex PCR, while TCRdb's copy carries only in-frame clones and drops some. In the table there are around 110,000 clones, around three quarters of which are singletons. The sample taken for sequencing was PBMCs. These receptors all come from a man aged 30 to 45 in good health and CMV-seropositive. Both conserved end residues are part of each CDR3. The D gene is left open where the match is weak. Only part of the rows carry a size: once, few, many, or a class if the clone is expanded.

v_gene,d_gene,j_gene,abundance,CDR3nt,CDR3aa
TRBV4-3,-,TRBJ2-6,once,TGCGCCAGCAGCCAGGAGTTTGGCTCTGGGGCCAACGTCCTGACTTTC,CASSQEFGSGANVLTF
TRBV5-1,TRBD2,TRBJ2-3,-,TGCGCCAGCAGCTTCGGGACTAGCGGGGGCTTGGGGTCGCAGTATTTT,CASSFGTSGGLGSQYF
TRBV5-1,TRBD1,TRBJ1-2,once,TGCGCCAGCAGCTGGACAGGGATCGGGAGGGGCTACACCTTC,CASSWTGIGRGYTF
TRBV7-2,-,TRBJ2-3,few,TGTGCCAGCAGCTTAGCTCCTCACGGGGGTCTTCAGAGGTCGACAGATACGCAGTATTTT,CASSLAPHGGLQRSTDTQYF
TRBV27,TRBD1,TRBJ2-5,-,TGTGCCAGCAGTTACATACAGGGGGAAGAGACCCAGTACTTC,CASSYIQGEETQYF
TRBV2,-,TRBJ2-7,-,TGTGCCAGCAGTGACCAGGGCATGGGATACGAGCAGTACTTC,CASSDQGMGYEQYF
TRBV30,-,TRBJ2-2,few,TGTGCCTGGATTGCGCGGGGAGTTACGAACACCGGGGAGCTGTTTTTT,CAWIARGVTNTGELFF
TRBV2,TRBD1,TRBJ2-7,few,TGTGCCAGCATAGAGACAGGGACAGGCGACGAGCAGTACTTC,CASIETGTGDEQYF
TRBV4-2,TRBD2,TRBJ2-1,few,TGTGCCAGCAGCCATAGCGGGGGGGCCTACAATGAGCAGTTCTTC,CASSHSGGAYNEQFF
TRBV6-1,-,TRBJ1-1,-,TGTGCCAGCAGTATACAGGGTTCGGGGACTGAAGCTTTCTTT,CASSIQGSGTEAFF
TRBV7-9,-,TRBJ1-3,-,TGTGCCAGCAGCCCGAGGGGGTCGGAAGGAAACACCATATATTTT,CASSPRGSEGNTIYF
TRBV11-2,TRBD1,TRBJ2-5,-,TGTGCCAGCAGCCCCGGACAGGGTTGGGAGACCCAGTACTTC,CASSPGQGWETQYF
TRBV19,-,TRBJ1-1,-,TGTGCCAGTAGGGCCGGGGGAAGCACTGAAGCTTTCTTT,CASRAGGSTEAFF
TRBV6-5,-,TRBJ2-7,-,TGTGCCAGCAGTCAACTAGCATCCGAGCAGTACTTC,CASSQLASEQYF
TRBV2,-,TRBJ1-4,once,TGTGCCAGCAGCCGCGGGGGCCTTAATGAAAAACTGTTTTTT,CASSRGGLNEKLFF
TRBV5-1,TRBD2,TRBJ2-7,-,TGCGCCAGCAGCTCGACTAGCGGCTCCTACGAGCAGTACTTC,CASSSTSGSYEQYF
TRBV5-1,TRBD1,TRBJ2-3,-,TGCGCCAGCAGCCCATACAGGGGGGATACGCAGTATTTT,CASSPYRGDTQYF
TRBV27,TRBD1,TRBJ1-3,-,TGTGCCAGCAGCAAAGACAGGGATTCTGACACCATATATTTT,CASSKDRDSDTIYF
TRBV4-1,TRBD2,TRBJ2-3,-,TGCGCCAGCAGCCAAGACTTCGATGGGAGGGCCCCAGATACGCAGTATTTT,CASSQDFDGRAPDTQYF
TRBV7-8,TRBD1,TRBJ1-5,-,TGTGCCAGCAGCACACCTGACAGGGGGCGGCAGCCCCAGCATTTT,CASSTPDRGRQPQHF
TRBV2,-,TRBJ1-2,-,TGTGCCAGCACCCCCCGTACAGGAGCCTTCCTTGGCTACACCTTC,CASTPRTGAFLGYTF
TRBV4-3,-,TRBJ1-4,few,TGCGCCAGCAGCCAAGCCCCCGGTGACTATGCAACTAATGAAAAACTGTTTTTT,CASSQAPGDYATNEKLFF
TRBV7-2,-,TRBJ1-2,-,TGTGCCAGCAGCCGACCCGCGGGGGCGATACTCCAAGATGGCTACACCTTC,CASSRPAGAILQDGYTF
TRBV9,-,TRBJ1-6,-,TGTGCCAGCAGCGCCGGGAGCTCCTATAATTCACCCCTCCACTTT,CASSAGSSYNSPLHF